This TCR beta chain originates from a study of T cell changes during pregnancy in multiple sclerosis. This CDR3 is built from 15 residues. Trimming shortened V by 2 bases and J by 4 bases, and 12 bases separated the two germline ends. Germline V gives CDR1 KGHSH, CDR2 LQKENI. Sequenced by immunoSEQ multiplex PCR; TCRdb stores in-frame clones only, minus some. Here the sample spans tens of thousands of clones, approximately 90% being singletons. The TCR sequence derives from a female donor with multiple sclerosis, enrolled in a pregnancy study. This chain joins TRBV18 and TRBJ2-1; D is perhaps TRBD2 (7 bases). This sample comprised peripheral blood, obtained in the first trimester of pregnancy. The CDR3 is CASSPLSGTYNEQFF. The CDR3 bases are TGTGCCAGCTCACCATTGAGCGGGACATACAATGAGCAGTTCTTC. Combining the CDR3 with reference TRBV18 and TRBJ2-1 gives the whole variable domain NAGVMQNPRHLVRRRGQEARLRCSPMKGHSHVYWYRQLPEEGLKFMVYLQKENIIDESGMPKERFSAEFPKEGPSILRIQQVVRGDSAAYFCASSPLSGTYNEQFFGPGTRLTVL.